The clone carrying this T cell receptor (beta chain) showed up just once. This same CDR3 is encoded by further DNA sequences in the sample. Use of 60 Vbeta and 13 Jbeta primers characterized the PCR. The table came from immunoSEQ multiplex PCR; TCRdb's copy has only in-frame clones and leaves some out. The data contain some 56,000 clones, around three fifths of them seen just once; the ten biggest clones take up 10% to 15%. The data were obtained in a study of cytomegalovirus exposure and HLA in healthy donors. CDR1 and CDR2 (germline): SGHDT, YYEEEE. V gave up 3 bases and J gave up 5 bases; unmatched junction bases: 5. The CDR3 covers 14 residues.

The sequenced material came from PBMCs. The origin of this receptor is a human donor in good health. The genes are TRBV5-6 and TRBJ1-1; 9 bases are shared with TRBD1. As DNA, the CDR3 is TGTGCCAGCAGCTCGTTAGACAGGGGGACTGAAGCTTTCTTT. Translated: CASSSLDRGTEAFF.